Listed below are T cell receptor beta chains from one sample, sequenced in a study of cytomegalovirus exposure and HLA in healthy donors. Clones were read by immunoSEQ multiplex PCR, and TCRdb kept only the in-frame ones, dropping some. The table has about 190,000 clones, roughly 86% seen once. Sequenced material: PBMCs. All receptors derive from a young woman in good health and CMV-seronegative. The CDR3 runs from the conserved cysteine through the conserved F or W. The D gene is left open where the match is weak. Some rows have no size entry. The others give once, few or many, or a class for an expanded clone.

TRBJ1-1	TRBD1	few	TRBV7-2	TGTGCCAGCAGCAGAGGGACAGGGGGGAAAGGGACTGAAGCTTTCTTT	CASSRGTGGKGTEAFF
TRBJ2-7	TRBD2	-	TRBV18	TGTGCCAGCTCACCACCGGCTAGCGGAGTCTACGAGCAGTACTTC	CASSPPASGVYEQYF
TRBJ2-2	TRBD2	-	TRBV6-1	TGTGCCAGCAGTGAAGCTGGACTAGACACCGGGGAGCTGTTTTTT	CASSEAGLDTGELFF
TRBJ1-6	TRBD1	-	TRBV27	TGTGCCAGCACCCCACGGGACAGGGGGGATAATTCACCCCTCCACTTT	CASTPRDRGDNSPLHF
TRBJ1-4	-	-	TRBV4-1	TGCGCCAGCAGCCAATTATTACAGGGTGGAGGTGTAGAAAAACTGTTTTTT	CASSQLLQGGGVEKLFF
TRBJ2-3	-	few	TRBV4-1	TGCGCCAGCAGCCAAGAGGGGGGAAGTGGAGATACGCAGTATTTT	CASSQEGGSGDTQYF
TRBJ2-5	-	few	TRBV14	TGTGCCAGCAGCCAATTGCACTTTCCAGGGGAGACCCAGTACTTC	CASSQLHFPGETQYF
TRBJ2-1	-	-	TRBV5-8	TGTGCCAGCAGCTTGGAGGGGTGGAATGAGCAGTTCTTC	CASSLEGWNEQFF
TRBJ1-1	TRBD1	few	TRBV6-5	TGTGCCAGCAGGGACAGGGGCAACACTGAAGCTTTCTTT	CASRDRGNTEAFF
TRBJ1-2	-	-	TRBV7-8	TGTGCCAGCAGCTTAGCCACAGGGCCCTATGGCTACACCTTC	CASSLATGPYGYTF
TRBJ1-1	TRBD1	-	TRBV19	TGTGCCAGTAGTATAGAATCAGGGGGCCGGCGAACTGAAGCTTTCTTT	CASSIESGGRRTEAFF
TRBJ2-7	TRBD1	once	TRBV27	TGTGCCAGCAAACCTCTACGGGACAGGGGAAGCGAGCAGTACTTC	CASKPLRDRGSEQYF
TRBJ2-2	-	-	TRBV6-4	TGTGCCAGCAGTGACGGTGCGGGTGCGAACACCGGGGAGCTGTTTTTT	CASSDGAGANTGELFF
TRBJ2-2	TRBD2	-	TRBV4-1	TGCGCCAGCAGCCAAGCTGCTAGCGGGAGCGACACCGGGGAGCTGTTTTTT	CASSQAASGSDTGELFF
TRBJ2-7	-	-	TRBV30	TGTGCCTGGAGTGTACCGACAGTCTACGAGCAGTACTTC	CAWSVPTVYEQYF
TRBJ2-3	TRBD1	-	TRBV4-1	TGCGCCAGCAGCCAATCGGGACAGGGAGCAGATACGCAGTATTTT	CASSQSGQGADTQYF